These 12 T cell receptor beta chains were all obtained from the same sample, sequenced in a study of T and B cells in COVID-19 patients. Blood genomic DNA input for TRB amplification was about 240-550 ng. Multiplex PCR with BIOMED2 TRB-A/B primer pools amplified TRB rearrangements. MiXCR was run by TCRdb on the multiplex PCR reads, yielding one entry per CDR3 protein. The profile shows about 9,400 distinct CDR3 sequences, around 29% of them singletons. Sequenced material: blood. The receptors originated from a human donor who had recovered from COVID-19.

The J gene is TRBJ2-1, the V gene TRBV28; either TRBD1 or TRBD2 may supply D (5 bases each). V shed 7 bases and J shed 6 bases, with 16 bases lying between them. CDR1 MDHEN and CDR2 SYDVKM come from the germline V gene. The CDR3 is made up of 14 amino acids. The CDR3 DNA is TGTGCCAGCATACAGTTGGGGGTGGCCAATGAGCAGTTCTTC. Translating gives CASIQLGVANEQFF.

This clonotype qualifies as medium-sized. The J gene is TRBJ2-1, the V gene TRBV12-3 or TRBV12-4, with D possibly matching TRBD2 (5 bases). The V end lost 0 bases, the J end lost 0 bases, and 12 bases lay between the germline ends. The CDR3 is made up of 17 amino acids. This CDR3 reads CASSLAGETGSYNEQFF. In DNA, the CDR3 is TGTGCCAGCAGTTTAGCGGGAGAGACGGGCTCCTACAATGAGCAGTTCTTC.

This chain links TRBV20-1 with TRBJ2-3; possibly TRBD2 for D (6 bases). The V gene's germline CDR1 is DFQATT and CDR2 SNEGSKA (reference sequence). Trimming removed 8 bases from V and 6 bases from J, with 9 bases in between. CDR3 length: 10 amino acids. CDR3 loop: CSCGVDTQYF. The CDR3 nucleotides are TGCAGTTGCGGGGTCGATACGCAGTATTTT.

Relative to its sample, this clonotype is medium-sized (0.01 to 0.1%). V usage is TRBV19 and J usage is TRBJ1-4; D unresolved. CDR1 LNHDA and CDR2 SQIVND come from the germline V gene (reference sequence). This CDR3 comprises 14 residues. With 3 bases removed from V and 5 bases from J, the gap between germline ends came to 10 bases. This CDR3 reads CASSIRHLNEKLFF. In nucleotides, the CDR3 is TGTGCCAGTAGTATTAGACATCTAAATGAAAAACTGTTTTTT. Looking up the rest from reference TRBV19 and TRBJ1-4 gives the full variable domain: DGGITQSPKYLFRKEGQNVTLSCEQNLNHDAMYWYRQDPGQGLRLIYYSQIVNDFQKGDIAEGYSVSREKKESFPLTVTSAQKNPTAFYLCASSIRHLNEKLFFGSGTQLSVL.

This clonotype was detected a few times. The chain combines TRBV5-5 with TRBJ1-3, with TRBD1 matching 9 bases. Unmatched junction bases numbered 4, after V lost 2 bases and J lost 7 bases. Germline-derived CDR1 and CDR2 are SGHKS and YYEKEE (reference sequence). The CDR3 runs to 14 residues. In DNA form, the CDR3 reads TGTGCCAGCAGCTTCCGGGACAGGGAGAACACCATATATTTT. Translating it yields CASSFRDRENTIYF.

This clonotype turned up a few times. The V and J genes are TRBV27 and TRBJ1-3; D perhaps matches TRBD1 (6 bases). The V end lost 6 bases, the J end lost 0 bases, and 9 bases lay between the germline ends. The CDR3 sequence is 14 residues long. Per germline, CDR1 MNHEY and CDR2 SMNVEV (reference sequence). CDR3 sequence (DNA): TGTGCCAGCAGACAGGGAAGCTCTGGAAACACCATATATTTT. Translated, it gives CASRQGSSGNTIYF.

This clonotype qualifies as medium-sized. The chain combines TRBV12-3 or TRBV12-4 with TRBJ1-1, with no clear D. CDR3 length: 14 amino acids. The V gene lost 5 bases and the J gene lost 1 base, with 11 bases spanning the gap. The CDR3 coding sequence is TGTGCCAGCAGTAGTTACAGAGCGAACACTGAAGCTTTCTTT. Its protein is CASSSYRANTEAFF.

The chain couples TRBV10-3 to TRBJ1-1, with 8 positions matching TRBD1. The CDR3 spans 17 residues. Looked up from germline, CDR1 is ENHRY and CDR2 is SYGVKD. With V trimmed by 1 base and J by 1 base, 8 bases remained unmatched. CDR3 residues: CAISELPPGQANTEAFF. The CDR3 region has the DNA TGTGCCATCAGTGAGTTACCACCGGGACAGGCGAACACTGAAGCTTTCTTT.

The gene calls are TRBV20-1 and TRBJ2-1, with D perhaps TRBD1 or TRBD2 (5 bases each). The V and J ends lost 3 bases and 0 bases respectively, with 9 bases between them. This CDR3 region has 14 residues. Germline V gives CDR1 DFQATT, CDR2 SNEGSKA (reference sequence). CDR3 in amino acids: CSARGDRSYNEQFF. The CDR3 DNA follows: TGCAGTGCTAGGGGGGACCGCTCCTACAATGAGCAGTTCTTC.

The chain carries TRBV6-1 and TRBJ2-2; 7 bases fit TRBD2. The V gene end was trimmed by 6 bases and the J gene end by 9 bases; junction bases not matched to a gene: 13. The germline V gene encodes CDR1 MNHNS and CDR2 SASEGT. CDR3 size: 15 residues. CDR3 sequence: CASSAMGGVTRELFF. In nucleotides, the CDR3 is TGTGCCAGCAGCGCCATGGGGGGGGTAACCAGGGAGCTGTTTTTT.

This chain joins TRBV20-1 and TRBJ1-5, with TRBD1 matching 9 bases. Losses at the gene ends were 3 bases for V and 5 bases for J; bases not matched to a gene: 11. The CDR3 sequence is 16 residues long. Per the germline V gene, CDR1 is DFQATT and CDR2 is SNEGSKA (reference sequence). This chain's CDR3 is CSASSGTGRKDQPQHF. In DNA form, the CDR3 reads TGCAGTGCTAGTTCCGGGACAGGGAGAAAGGATCAGCCCCAGCATTTT.

This clonotype turned up a few times. The chain is built from TRBV9 and TRBJ2-3; tentatively, D is TRBD1 (5 bases). The CDR3 spans 13 residues. The germline V gene encodes CDR1 SGDLS and CDR2 YYNGEE. Deletions cut 0 bases from V and 7 bases from J, with 9 bases between. The CDR3 protein is CASSVGGENTQYF. CDR3 nucleotide sequence: TGTGCCAGCAGCGTAGGGGGCGAAAATACGCAGTATTTT.